Included here is one T cell receptor beta chain sequence, with context. The germline V gene has CDR1 ENHRY and CDR2 SYGVKD. CDR3 length: 15 residues. V was pared by 7 bases and J by 1 base, with 7 bases of the junction left unmatched. The repertoire was sequenced with immunoSEQ multiplex PCR; TCRdb's copy has only in-frame clones and lacks some. The table includes 250,000 or so clones, approximately 88% detected once. This entry is derived from a study of blood T cell repertoires in COVID-19. Study-wide context: Material from acute and convalescent COVID-19 was sourced from the United States, Italy and Spain.

The age range of participants was roughly 18 to 90 years, with residence in fewer than 25 US areas. It was within 2 weeks before study entry that exposed participants met a COVID-19 case. The specimen was PBMCs or T cells enriched from blood (not recorded which). V gene TRBV10-3 combines with J gene TRBJ1-1, with 9 bases matching TRBD1. The clonotype was recovered from a woman aged 35 to 49 who had been exposed to COVID-19. CDR3 coding DNA: TGTGCCATCAACAATCCGGGACAGGGGAACACTGAAGCTTTCTTT. As protein: CAINNPGQGNTEAFF.